This T cell receptor (beta chain) was sequenced during a study of blood T cell repertoires in COVID-19. Germline-derived CDR1 and CDR2 are MNHEY and SMNVEV (reference sequence). The CDR3 covers 14 residues. The V gene lost 8 bases and the J gene lost 5 bases, with 18 bases spanning the gap. The table came from immunoSEQ multiplex PCR; TCRdb's copy has only in-frame clones and leaves some out. The sample records 250,000 to 350,000 clones, 88% being singletons. This receptor was identified in a woman aged 30 to 39 with COVID-19, enrolled during active disease. The sample was peripheral blood. J is TRBJ2-5 and V is TRBV27, with unresolved D. The CDR3: CASHAGRPTETQYF. The CDR3 nucleotides are TGTGCCAGCCATGCAGGCAGGCCTACCGAGACCCAGTACTTC.